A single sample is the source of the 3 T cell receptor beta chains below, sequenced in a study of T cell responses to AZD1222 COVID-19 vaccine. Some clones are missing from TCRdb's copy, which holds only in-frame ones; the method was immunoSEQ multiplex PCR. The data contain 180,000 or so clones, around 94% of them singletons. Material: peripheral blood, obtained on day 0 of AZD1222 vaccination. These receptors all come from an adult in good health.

As DNA, the CDR3 is TGCGCCAGCAGCCCAGGGACGGCTCCTAACTATGGCTACACCTTC. It specifies CASSPGTAPNYGYTF. The genes are TRBV5-1 and TRBJ1-2; D may be TRBD1 (5 bases). CDR1 and CDR2 from the germline V gene are SGHRS and YFSETQ. With 4 bases removed from V and 0 bases from J, the gap between germline ends came to 13 bases. CDR3 size: 15 residues.

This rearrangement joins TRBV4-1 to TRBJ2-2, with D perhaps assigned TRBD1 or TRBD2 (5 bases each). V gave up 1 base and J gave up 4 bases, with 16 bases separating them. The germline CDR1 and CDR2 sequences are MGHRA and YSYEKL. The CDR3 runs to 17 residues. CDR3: CASSQALQGRGTGELFF. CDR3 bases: TGCGCCAGCAGCCAAGCTCTCCAGGGACGGGGCACCGGGGAGCTGTTTTTT.

This chain's CDR3 is CASSELGTELAKNIQYF. As DNA, the CDR3 is TGTGCCAGCAGTGAATTGGGGACAGAGCTAGCCAAAAACATTCAGTACTTC. The V call is TRBV25-1, the J call TRBJ2-4; the match to TRBD1 covers 7 bases. The J segment lost 0 bases and the V segment lost 1 base, leaving 6 bases of the junction unmatched. The CDR3 covers 17 residues. The germline V gene has CDR1 MGHDK and CDR2 SYGVNS.